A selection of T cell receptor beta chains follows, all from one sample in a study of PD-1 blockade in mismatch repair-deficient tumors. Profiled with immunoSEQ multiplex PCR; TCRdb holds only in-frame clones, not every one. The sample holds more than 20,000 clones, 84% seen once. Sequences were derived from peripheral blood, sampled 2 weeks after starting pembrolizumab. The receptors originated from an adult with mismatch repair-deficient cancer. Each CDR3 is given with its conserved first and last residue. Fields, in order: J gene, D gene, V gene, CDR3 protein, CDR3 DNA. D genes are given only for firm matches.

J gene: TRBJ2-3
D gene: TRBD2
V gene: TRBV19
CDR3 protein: CASTPTSASTDTQYF
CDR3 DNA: TGTGCCAGTACCCCCACTAGCGCCAGCACAGATACGCAGTATTTT

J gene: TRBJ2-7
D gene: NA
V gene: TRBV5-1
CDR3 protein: CASSLGSHTYEQYF
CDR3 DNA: TGCGCCAGCAGCTTGGGCAGCCATACCTACGAGCAGTACTTC

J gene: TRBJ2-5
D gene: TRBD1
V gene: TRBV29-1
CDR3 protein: CSAGQGFSETQYF
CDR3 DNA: TGCAGCGCCGGACAGGGTTTCAGCGAGACCCAGTACTTC

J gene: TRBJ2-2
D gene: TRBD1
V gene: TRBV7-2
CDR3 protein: CASSSRGTANTGELFF
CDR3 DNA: TGTGCCAGCAGCTCCAGGGGGACGGCGAACACCGGGGAGCTGTTTTTT

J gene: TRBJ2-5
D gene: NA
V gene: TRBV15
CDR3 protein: CATSRSRMEETQYF
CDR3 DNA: TGTGCCACCAGCAGATCTAGGATGGAAGAGACCCAGTACTTC

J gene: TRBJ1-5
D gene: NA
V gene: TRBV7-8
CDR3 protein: CASSLANFRSQPQHF
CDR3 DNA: TGTGCCAGCAGCTTAGCGAACTTCAGGAGTCAGCCCCAGCATTTT

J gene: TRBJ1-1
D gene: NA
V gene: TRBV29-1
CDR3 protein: CSVEDRGTEAFF
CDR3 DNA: TGCAGCGTTGAAGATCGGGGGACTGAAGCTTTCTTT

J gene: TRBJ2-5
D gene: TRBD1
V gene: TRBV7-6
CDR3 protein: CASSLDRVGETQYF
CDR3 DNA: TGTGCCAGCAGCCTTGACAGGGTCGGTGAGACCCAGTACTTC

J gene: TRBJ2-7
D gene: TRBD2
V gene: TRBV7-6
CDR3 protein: CASSPSQTSGRAGMEQYF
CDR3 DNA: TGTGCCAGCAGCCCTAGCCAAACTAGCGGGAGGGCCGGTATGGAACAGTACTTC

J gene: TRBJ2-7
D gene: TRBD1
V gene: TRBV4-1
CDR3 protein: CASSQAPGGARGEQYF
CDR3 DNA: TGCGCCAGCAGCCAAGCGCCAGGGGGAGCGAGAGGCGAACAGTACTTC

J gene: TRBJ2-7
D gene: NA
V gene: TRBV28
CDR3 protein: CASSWYREFSEQYF
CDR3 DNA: TGTGCCAGCAGTTGGTACAGGGAGTTCTCCGAGCAGTACTTC

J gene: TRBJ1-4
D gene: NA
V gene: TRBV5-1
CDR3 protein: CASSSSTATNEKLFF
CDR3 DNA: TGCGCCAGCAGCTCCTCGACGGCAACTAATGAAAAACTGTTTTTT